These 5 T cell receptor beta chains originate from one sample sequenced in a study of T-cell reconstitution after alpha-beta-depleted transplantation in children. A library of TCRbeta sequences, prepared with unique molecular identifiers, was generated. TCRdb recomputed calls from the PCR reads with MiXCR, one row per CDR3 protein. The table lists approximately 130,000 distinct CDR3 sequences, about 9.6% of them singletons, with less than 25% in the top ten. Here the sequenced sample was PBMCs, mostly from graft donor cells, taken 180 days after TCRalphabeta/CD19-depleted stem cell transplant. These receptors all come from a girl younger than two who had a stem cell transplant for combined immunodeficiency, so the T cells may come from the graft donor.

The chain uses TRBV7-2 and TRBJ2-5, with D unclear. Germline assignment: CDR1 SGHTA and CDR2 FQGNSA. The CDR3 is 15 residues long. V gave up 6 bases and J gave up 1 base, with 15 bases separating them. The CDR3 DNA follows: TGTGCCAGCAGAGAAGGTCCTTACCTCCAAGAGACCCAGTACTTC. This codes for CASREGPYLQETQYF.

The table lists this clonotype with a few counts. The chain links TRBV27 to TRBJ2-1; a weak D match, TRBD1 (6 bases). Germline assignment: CDR1 MNHEY and CDR2 SMNVEV (reference sequence). Trimming left V 4 bases short and J 4 bases short, with 23 bases between. The CDR3 has 18 amino acids. The CDR3 loop reads CASSSLGQDSGSYNEQFF. The CDR3 DNA is TGTGCCAGCAGTTCCCTCGGGCAGGACAGTGGCTCTTACAATGAGCAGTTCTTC.

CDR3 sequence (DNA): TGCAGCGGCGGACTTTTCCAAGAGACCCAGTACTTC. Translating gives CSGGLFQETQYF. This sequence joins TRBV29-1 and TRBJ2-5; D possibly corresponds to TRBD2 (5 bases). The CDR3 is 12 residues long. Germline V gene sequence: CDR1 SQVTM, CDR2 ANQGSEA. V lost 7 bases, J lost 1 base, and 10 bases lay in between.

The chain couples TRBV20-1 to TRBJ2-4, with 8 bases fitting TRBD2. CDR3 size: 15 residues. From germline, CDR1 is DFQATT and CDR2 SNEGSKA (reference sequence). The ends lost 5 bases at V and 0 bases at J; junction bases unmatched: 6. CDR3 sequence: CSAYHGGVAKNIQYF. The CDR3 DNA sequence: TGCAGTGCTTATCACGGGGGGGTAGCCAAAAACATTCAGTACTTC.

Ten or more counts support this clonotype. This chain uses TRBV27 with TRBJ2-7, with D maybe TRBD1 (6 bases). The CDR3 is made up of 11 amino acids. Germline-derived CDR1 and CDR2 are MNHEY and SMNVEV (reference sequence). V was trimmed by 10 bases and J by 5 bases, leaving 12 bases between them. The CDR3 spells CATSQGHEQYF. The DNA for the CDR3 is TGTGCCACCTCGCAGGGGCACGAGCAGTACTTC.